Listed below are T cell receptor beta chains from one sample, sequenced in a study of T cell responses to AZD1222 COVID-19 vaccine. Assay: immunoSEQ multiplex PCR; the TCRdb copy retains only in-frame clones and omits some. Seen here are about 18,000 clones, roughly 76% observed once, and the top ten hold roughly 23%. This material consisted of peripheral blood, taken 28 days after the second AZD1222 dose. The receptors here all came from an adult who received the AZD1222 COVID-19 vaccine. The CDR3 runs from the conserved cysteine through the conserved F or W. Each record gives: J gene, D gene, V gene, clone size, CDR3 protein, CDR3 DNA. The D gene is left open where the match is weak. Clone sizes are given selectively: once, few, many, or a class where the clone is expanded.

j_gene: TRBJ1-6; d_gene: .; v_gene: TRBV19; abundance: few; CDR3aa: CASGGIYNSPLHF; CDR3nt: TGTGCCAGTGGAGGGATCTATAATTCACCCCTCCACTTT
j_gene: TRBJ1-6; d_gene: TRBD1; v_gene: TRBV18; abundance: once; CDR3aa: CASSPSQGDSPLHF; CDR3nt: TGTGCCAGCTCACCTTCACAGGGGGACTCACCCCTCCACTTT
j_gene: TRBJ1-5; d_gene: TRBD1; v_gene: TRBV4-3; abundance: medium-sized; CDR3aa: CASSQEGGRGNQPQHF; CDR3nt: TGCGCCAGCAGCCAAGAAGGGGGCCGGGGCAATCAGCCCCAGCATTTT
j_gene: TRBJ1-5; d_gene: .; v_gene: TRBV6-2/TRBV6-3; abundance: .; CDR3aa: CASSYEGDQPQHF; CDR3nt: TGTGCCAGCAGTTACGAGGGAGATCAGCCCCAGCATTTT
j_gene: TRBJ1-1; d_gene: .; v_gene: TRBV19; abundance: .; CDR3aa: CASSRWGGRNTEAFF; CDR3nt: TGTGCCAGTAGTCGTTGGGGCGGCAGAAACACTGAAGCTTTCTTT
j_gene: TRBJ1-6; d_gene: TRBD1; v_gene: TRBV9; abundance: .; CDR3aa: CASSTGQYNSPLHF; CDR3nt: TGTGCCAGCAGCACGGGACAGTATAATTCACCCCTCCACTTT
j_gene: TRBJ2-2; d_gene: .; v_gene: TRBV11-2; abundance: few; CDR3aa: CASSLLAGLYTGELFF; CDR3nt: TGTGCCAGCAGCTTACTTGCGGGCCTCTACACCGGGGAGCTGTTTTTT
j_gene: TRBJ2-1; d_gene: .; v_gene: TRBV4-2; abundance: .; CDR3aa: CASSPLVRVEGSSYNEQFF; CDR3nt: TGTGCCAGCAGCCCCCTCGTCAGGGTTGAAGGGAGCTCCTACAATGAGCAGTTCTTC
j_gene: TRBJ2-3; d_gene: .; v_gene: TRBV7-8; abundance: few; CDR3aa: CASSSRGFTDTQYF; CDR3nt: TGTGCCAGCAGCTCCAGGGGTTTCACAGATACGCAGTATTTT
j_gene: TRBJ1-2; d_gene: .; v_gene: TRBV12-3/TRBV12-4; abundance: .; CDR3aa: CASSLDRIYGYTF; CDR3nt: TGTGCCAGCAGTTTAGACAGAATCTATGGCTACACCTTC
j_gene: TRBJ2-3; d_gene: TRBD2; v_gene: TRBV3-1/TRBV3-2; abundance: .; CDR3aa: CASSHRLAPTPTDTQYF; CDR3nt: TGTGCCAGCAGCCACCGACTAGCCCCAACTCCCACAGATACGCAGTATTTT
j_gene: TRBJ2-1; d_gene: .; v_gene: TRBV13; abundance: .; CDR3aa: CASTLDQGTHEQFF; CDR3nt: TGTGCCAGCACCTTGGATCAGGGGACCCATGAGCAGTTCTTC
j_gene: TRBJ2-1; d_gene: TRBD2; v_gene: TRBV19; abundance: .; CDR3aa: CASSIVGGGYNEQFF; CDR3nt: TGTGCCAGTAGTATAGTTGGGGGGGGATACAATGAGCAGTTCTTC
j_gene: TRBJ2-1; d_gene: TRBD2; v_gene: TRBV7-8; abundance: .; CDR3aa: CASSLILAANSYNEQFF; CDR3nt: TGTGCCAGCAGCTTAATACTAGCGGCCAACTCCTACAATGAGCAGTTCTTC
j_gene: TRBJ1-2; d_gene: .; v_gene: TRBV7-9; abundance: .; CDR3aa: CASSLDPYGYTF; CDR3nt: TGTGCCAGCAGCTTAGATCCCTATGGCTACACCTTC
j_gene: TRBJ1-4; d_gene: .; v_gene: TRBV4-3; abundance: .; CDR3aa: CASSQGISGDEKLFF; CDR3nt: TGCGCCAGCAGCCAGGGGATTTCAGGGGATGAAAAACTGTTTTTT
j_gene: TRBJ2-5; d_gene: TRBD1; v_gene: TRBV7-6; abundance: .; CDR3aa: CASRDRGQETQYF; CDR3nt: TGTGCCAGCAGAGACAGGGGACAAGAGACCCAGTACTTC
j_gene: TRBJ1-2; d_gene: .; v_gene: TRBV10-3; abundance: .; CDR3aa: CAISERGTNYGYTF; CDR3nt: TGTGCCATCAGTGAAAGGGGGACTAACTATGGCTACACCTTC